This T cell receptor (beta chain) was sequenced during a study of CD8 T cells in Susac syndrome. Study-wide results and limits: There was no clonal expansion in the CD4+ T cell repertoires of Susac syndrome.

Germline trimming cut 0 bases from V and 3 bases from J; bases unmatched to any gene: 4. CDR1 and CDR2 from the germline V gene are MGHDK and SYGVNS. The CDR3 totals 15 residues. Reverse transcription of roughly 0.5 to 1 ug RNA was carried out with random hexamers. By means of immunoSEQ multiplex PCR, TCR beta CDR3 spanning 54 Vbeta and 13 Jbeta underwent amplification. TCRdb processed the immunoSEQ multiplex PCR reads anew with MiXCR; each CDR3 protein has one entry. The repertoire includes 150,000 to 180,000 distinct CDR3 sequences, approximately 95% of them detected once, and about 0.16% sits in the top ten. With respect to this clonotype: Its target is not known.

From blood CD8+ and CD4+ T cells, TCR beta sequences were generated. The source is a human donor with Susac syndrome. Sample: CD4+ T cells from PBMCs. The genes are TRBV25-1 and TRBJ1-1; 7 positions match TRBD1. CDR3 in amino acids: CASSEYRGEYTEAFF. The CDR3 nucleotides are TGTGCCAGCAGTGAATACAGGGGGGAGTACACTGAAGCTTTCTTT.